This section outlines one T cell receptor beta chain sequence together with its context. Its antigen is not known. In germline, CDR1 is MDHEN, CDR2 SYDVKM. The CDR3 sequence is 15 residues long. V lost 7 bases, J lost 6 bases, and 19 bases lay in between. A roughly 120-subject validation cohort, separate from the approximately 670-subject first cohort, supplied the donors. These data are taken from a study of cytomegalovirus exposure and HLA in healthy donors. Background on the study: It was reported in a later analysis that the 120 or so validation repertoires used the same platform as the approximately 600 first-cohort repertoires.

Here immunoSEQ multiplex PCR was the method, and the copy in TCRdb shows in-frame clones only, minus some. This sample yields roughly 150,000 clones, of which approximately 90% are seen a single time; 3% belongs to the top ten. Regarding the study as a whole: A subsequent analysis found that TCR clusters from the first cohort also tended to co-occur in the approximately 130 validation repertoires, with 90% to 95% of cluster scores above 0.

Sequences were obtained from PBMCs. This rearrangement joins TRBV28 to TRBJ2-1; no reliable D call. The sequence derives from a young man in good health and CMV-seronegative. CDR3 sequence (DNA): TGTGCCAGCAACGTCTTTGTCCGAGGCCTCAATGAGCAGTTCTTC. The encoded protein is CASNVFVRGLNEQFF.